Following are 13 T cell receptor beta chains from one sample sequenced in a study of cytomegalovirus exposure and HLA in healthy donors. 60 Vbeta and 13 Jbeta primers were used in PCR. Generated by immunoSEQ multiplex PCR, the TCRdb table keeps only in-frame clones and is missing some. The table lists 150,000 to 200,000 clones, roughly 83% of them singletons, with 0.2% to 0.3% in the top ten. Sequencing was carried out using PBMCs. The receptors come from a boy between 10 and 17 years old in good health and CMV-seronegative.

J is TRBJ2-1 and V is TRBV5-1; 7 positions match TRBD1. The CDR3 spans 15 residues. The V gene end was trimmed by 4 bases and the J gene end by 5 bases; junction bases not matched to a gene: 9. Germline V gene data show CDR1 as SGHRS and CDR2 as YFSETQ. CDR3 sequence (DNA): TGCGCCAGCAGCGGGGGTCCGGGACAGAACAATGAGCAGTTCTTC. Translated: CASSGGPGQNNEQFF.

The genes are TRBV7-9 and TRBJ1-1, with 9 bases lining up with TRBD1. Germline trimming cut 4 bases from V and 0 bases from J; bases unmatched to any gene: 6. CDR1 is SEHNR and CDR2 is FQNEAQ in the germline V gene (reference sequence). The CDR3 has 16 amino acids. CDR3 region: CASSSTGTGLNTEAFF. The DNA of the CDR3 is TGTGCCAGCAGCTCGACCGGGACAGGGCTGAACACTGAAGCTTTCTTT.

The V call is TRBV27, the J call TRBJ2-5; D is undetermined. V lost 5 bases, J lost 5 bases, and 18 bases lay in between. The CDR3 loop spans 15 amino acids. The germline gives CDR1 MNHEY, CDR2 SMNVEV (reference sequence). The CDR3 nucleotides read TGTGCCAGCAGTCCAAGGATCACACGAGCGGAGACCCAGTACTTC. Its protein is CASSPRITRAETQYF.

The V and J genes are TRBV5-5 and TRBJ2-7, with a weak D call TRBD2 (5 bases). Germline loops: CDR1 SGHKS, CDR2 YYEKEE (reference sequence). V lost 4 bases and J 3 bases, leaving 17 bases between the germline ends. This CDR3 spans 15 amino acids. CDR3 sequence reads: CASSDVGKRNYEQYF. DNA of the CDR3: TGTGCCAGCAGCGACGTCGGTAAGCGGAACTACGAGCAGTACTTC. Full variable domain (rest looked up from reference TRBV5-5 and TRBJ2-7): DAGVTQSPTHLIKTRGQQVTLRCSPISGHKSVSWYQQVLGQGPQFIFQYYEKEERGRGNFPDRFSARQFPNYSSELNVNALLLGDSALYLCASSDVGKRNYEQYFGPGTRLTVT.

The V and J genes are TRBV11-2 and TRBJ2-2; D perhaps matches TRBD2 (5 bases). CDR1 SGHAT and CDR2 FQNNGV come from the germline V gene. The germline V and J ends were trimmed by 5 bases and 7 bases, with 26 bases remaining between them. This CDR3 is 18 amino acids long. Here the CDR3 reads CASSVRVFGVKTNGELFF. Here the CDR3 DNA reads TGTGCCAGCAGCGTACGGGTTTTCGGGGTTAAGACCAACGGGGAGCTGTTTTTT. The complete variable domain, with remaining parts taken from reference TRBV11-2 and TRBJ2-2, reads EAGVAQSPRYKIIEKRQSVAFWCNPISGHATLYWYQQILGQGPKLLIQFQNNGVVDDSQLPKDRFSAERLKGVDSTLKIQPAKLEDSAVYLCASSVRVFGVKTNGELFFGEGSRLTVL.

The V and J genes are TRBV6-1 and TRBJ2-2, with 8 bases fitting TRBD1. Germline CDR1 MNHNS, CDR2 SASEGT. The junction had 5 bases not matched to a gene; V was cut back by 6 bases and J by 5 bases. This CDR3 comprises 14 residues. The chain's CDR3 is CASRKQGDTGELFF. CDR3 in DNA: TGTGCCAGCAGGAAACAGGGGGATACCGGGGAGCTGTTTTTT.

The CDR3: CASSEVSEGPYEQYF. CDR3 nucleotides: TGTGCCAGCAGTGAAGTGTCTGAGGGCCCCTACGAGCAGTACTTC. This chain uses TRBV6-1 with TRBJ2-7; D might be TRBD2 (5 bases). CDR3 length: 15 amino acids. Per the germline V gene, CDR1 is MNHNS and CDR2 is SASEGT. The V and J ends lost 1 base and 2 bases respectively, with 12 bases between them.

The chain recombines TRBV6-5 with TRBJ1-5; D remains unclear. Germline CDR1 is MNHEY and CDR2 is SVGAGI. This CDR3 has 14 amino acids. V shed 6 bases and J shed 0 bases, with 9 bases lying between them. This CDR3 reads CASRDLNSNQPQHF. In DNA, the CDR3 is TGTGCCAGCAGGGACTTAAATAGCAATCAGCCCCAGCATTTT.

The CDR3 sequence: CASSSSRAGGNQPQHF. Written as DNA, the CDR3 is TGTGCCAGCAGTTCATCCCGGGCAGGGGGGAATCAGCCCCAGCATTTT. V gene TRBV6-6 combines with J gene TRBJ1-5, with 7 bases lining up with TRBD1. The CDR3 sequence is 16 residues long. With 4 bases clipped from V and 4 bases from J, the junction kept 10 bases outside the gene matches. Germline CDR1 reads MNHNY; CDR2 reads SVGAGI (reference sequence).

This chain uses TRBV30 with TRBJ1-4; TRBD1 aligns across 9 bases. The CDR3 length is 15 residues. The germline CDR1 and CDR2 sequences are GTSNPN and SVGIG (reference sequence). V was clipped by 0 bases and J by 7 bases; unmatched bases: 6. Here the CDR3 DNA reads TGTGCCTGGAGTGTTCCCACAGGGGGCTCTGAAAAACTGTTTTTT. Residues: CAWSVPTGGSEKLFF.

The rearrangement joins TRBV25-1 to TRBJ2-7; 7 bases match TRBD1. V lost 2 bases, J lost 4 bases, and 5 bases stayed unmatched. The CDR3 runs to 14 residues. The germline CDR1 and CDR2 sequences are MGHDK and SYGVNS. The CDR3 region is CASSETAGGYEQYF. As DNA, the CDR3 is TGTGCCAGCAGTGAAACGGCAGGGGGTTACGAGCAGTACTTC.

This clone appeared a single time. The chain couples TRBV18 to TRBJ1-5; tentative D call: TRBD1 (6 bases). The germline V gene encodes CDR1 KGHSH and CDR2 LQKENI. Trimming cost V 4 bases and J 3 bases, with 13 bases left between them. The CDR3 is 15 amino acids. DNA for the CDR3: TGTGCCAGCTCACATACGGACAGCTACAATCAGCCCCAGCATTTT. Translated: CASSHTDSYNQPQHF. Looking up the rest from reference TRBV18 and TRBJ1-5 gives the full variable domain: NAGVMQNPRHLVRRRGQEARLRCSPMKGHSHVYWYRQLPEEGLKFMVYLQKENIIDESGMPKERFSAEFPKEGPSILRIQQVVRGDSAAYFCASSHTDSYNQPQHFGDGTRLSIL.

J is TRBJ1-1 and V is TRBV7-2; D remains ambiguous. Germline values: CDR1 SGHTA, CDR2 FQGNSA. The CDR3 is 14 residues long. The V and J ends lost 3 bases and 8 bases respectively, with 16 bases between them. The chain's CDR3 is CASSLRIQLAEAFF. CDR3 bases: TGTGCCAGCAGCTTGAGGATCCAGTTGGCAGAAGCTTTCTTT.